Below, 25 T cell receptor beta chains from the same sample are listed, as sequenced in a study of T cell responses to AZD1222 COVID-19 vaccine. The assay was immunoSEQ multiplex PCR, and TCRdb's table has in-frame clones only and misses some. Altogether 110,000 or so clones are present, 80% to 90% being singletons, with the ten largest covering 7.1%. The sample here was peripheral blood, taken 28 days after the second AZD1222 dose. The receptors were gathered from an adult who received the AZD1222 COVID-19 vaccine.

The CDR3 sequence is CASSQQEARGSYNEQFF. The CDR3 region has the DNA TGTGCCAGCAGCCAGCAGGAGGCGCGGGGCTCCTACAATGAGCAGTTCTTC. The chain joins TRBV5-4 to TRBJ2-1, with D perhaps matching TRBD2 (6 bases). In germline, CDR1 is SGHNT, CDR2 YYREEE (reference sequence). Trimming cost V 4 bases and J 0 bases, with 17 bases left between them. The length of the CDR3 is 17 residues.

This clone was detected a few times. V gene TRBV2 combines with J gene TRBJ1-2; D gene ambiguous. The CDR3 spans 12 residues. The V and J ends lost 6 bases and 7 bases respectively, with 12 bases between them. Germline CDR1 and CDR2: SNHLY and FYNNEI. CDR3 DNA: TGTGCCAGCAGAGGAGAGGGCTCTGGCTACACCTTC. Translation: CASRGEGSGYTF.

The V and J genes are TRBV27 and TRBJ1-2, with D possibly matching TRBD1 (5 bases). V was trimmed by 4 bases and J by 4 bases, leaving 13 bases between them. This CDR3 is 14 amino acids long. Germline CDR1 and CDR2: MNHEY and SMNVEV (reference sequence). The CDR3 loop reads CASSSIRDGYGYTF. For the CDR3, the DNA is TGTGCCAGCAGTTCGATCCGGGACGGCTATGGCTACACCTTC.

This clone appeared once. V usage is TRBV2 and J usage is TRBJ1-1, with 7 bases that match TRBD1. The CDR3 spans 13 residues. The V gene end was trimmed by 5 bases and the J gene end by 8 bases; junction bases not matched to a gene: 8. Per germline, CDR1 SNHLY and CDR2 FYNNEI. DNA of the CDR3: TGTGCCAGCAGTTTGACAGGGTATGGAGAAGCTTTCTTT. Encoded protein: CASSLTGYGEAFF.

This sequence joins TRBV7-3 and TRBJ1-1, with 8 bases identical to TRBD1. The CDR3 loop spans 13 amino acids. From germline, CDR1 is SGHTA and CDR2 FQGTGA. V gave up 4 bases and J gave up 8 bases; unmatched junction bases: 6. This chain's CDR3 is CASSSQTGAEAFF. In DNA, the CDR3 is TGTGCCAGCAGCTCTCAGACAGGGGCCGAAGCTTTCTTT.

The CDR3 loop reads CASSRLVPLHARNTIYF. CDR3 nucleotide sequence: TGTGCCAGCAGCAGGTTGGTTCCTTTACACGCACGAAACACCATATATTTT. The gene calls are TRBV3-1 (or the pseudogene TRBV3-2) and TRBJ1-3; D not certain. This CDR3 comprises 17 residues. CDR1 and CDR2 from the germline V gene are LGHDT and YNNKEL (reference sequence). Trimming left V 5 bases short and J 5 bases short, with 22 bases between.

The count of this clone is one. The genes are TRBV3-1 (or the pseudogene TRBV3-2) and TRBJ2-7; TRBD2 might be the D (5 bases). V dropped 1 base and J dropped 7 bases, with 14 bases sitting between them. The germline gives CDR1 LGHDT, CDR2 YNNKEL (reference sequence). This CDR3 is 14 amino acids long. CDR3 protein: CASSQAGSTREQYF. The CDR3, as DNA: TGTGCCAGCAGCCAAGCGGGGAGTACGAGAGAGCAGTACTTC.

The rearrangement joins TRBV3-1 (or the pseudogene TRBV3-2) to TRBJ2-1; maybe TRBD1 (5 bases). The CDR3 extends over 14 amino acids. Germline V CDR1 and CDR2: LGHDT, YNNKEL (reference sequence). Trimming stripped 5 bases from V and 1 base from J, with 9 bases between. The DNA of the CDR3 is TGTGCCAGCAGCGCTCGACAGTCCTACAATGAGCAGTTCTTC. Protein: CASSARQSYNEQFF.

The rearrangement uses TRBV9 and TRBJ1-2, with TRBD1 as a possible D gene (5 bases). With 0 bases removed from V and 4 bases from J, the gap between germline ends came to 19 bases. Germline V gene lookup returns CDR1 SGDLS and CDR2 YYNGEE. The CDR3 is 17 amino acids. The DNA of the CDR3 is TGTGCCAGCAGCGTAGCTACAACGGGACCTCGGACCTATGGCTACACCTTC. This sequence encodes CASSVATTGPRTYGYTF.

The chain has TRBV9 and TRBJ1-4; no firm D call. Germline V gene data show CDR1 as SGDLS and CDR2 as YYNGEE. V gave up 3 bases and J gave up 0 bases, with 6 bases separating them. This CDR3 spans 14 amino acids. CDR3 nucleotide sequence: TGTGCCAGCAGCGCCAGTTCAACTAATGAAAAACTGTTTTTT. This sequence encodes CASSASSTNEKLFF.

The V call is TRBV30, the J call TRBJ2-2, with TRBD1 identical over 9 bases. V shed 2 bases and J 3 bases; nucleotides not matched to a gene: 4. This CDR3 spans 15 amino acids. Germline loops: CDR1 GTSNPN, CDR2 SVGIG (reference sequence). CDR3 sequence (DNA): TGTGCCTGGAGTCCCCGGGACAGGGACACCGGGGAGCTGTTTTTT. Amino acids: CAWSPRDRDTGELFF.

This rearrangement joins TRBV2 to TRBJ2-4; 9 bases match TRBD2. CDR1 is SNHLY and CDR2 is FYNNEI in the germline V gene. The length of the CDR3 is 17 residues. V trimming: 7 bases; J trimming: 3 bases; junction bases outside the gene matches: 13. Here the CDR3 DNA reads TGTGCCAGCATGGAGGGTAGCGGGAGTGTGGGCAAAAACATTCAGTACTTC. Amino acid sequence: CASMEGSGSVGKNIQYF.

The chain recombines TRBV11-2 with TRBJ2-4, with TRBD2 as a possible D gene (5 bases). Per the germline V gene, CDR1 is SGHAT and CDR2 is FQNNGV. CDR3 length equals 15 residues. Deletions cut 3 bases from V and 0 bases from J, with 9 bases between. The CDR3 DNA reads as TGTGCCAGCAGCTTCCAAGGACTAGCCAAAAACATTCAGTACTTC. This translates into CASSFQGLAKNIQYF. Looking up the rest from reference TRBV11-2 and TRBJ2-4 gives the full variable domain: EAGVAQSPRYKIIEKRQSVAFWCNPISGHATLYWYQQILGQGPKLLIQFQNNGVVDDSQLPKDRFSAERLKGVDSTLKIQPAKLEDSAVYLCASSFQGLAKNIQYFGAGTRLSVL.

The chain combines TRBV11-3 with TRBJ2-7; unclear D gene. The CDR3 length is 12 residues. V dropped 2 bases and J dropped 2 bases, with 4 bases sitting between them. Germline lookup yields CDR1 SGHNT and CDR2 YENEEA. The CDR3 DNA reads TGTGCCAGCAGCTTAAGAACCTACGAGCAGTACTTC. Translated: CASSLRTYEQYF. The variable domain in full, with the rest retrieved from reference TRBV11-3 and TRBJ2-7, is EAGVVQSPRYKIIEKKQPVAFWCNPISGHNTLYWYLQNLGQGPELLIRYENEEAVDDSQLPKDRFSAERLKGVDSTLKIQPAELGDSAVYLCASSLRTYEQYFGPGTRLTVT.

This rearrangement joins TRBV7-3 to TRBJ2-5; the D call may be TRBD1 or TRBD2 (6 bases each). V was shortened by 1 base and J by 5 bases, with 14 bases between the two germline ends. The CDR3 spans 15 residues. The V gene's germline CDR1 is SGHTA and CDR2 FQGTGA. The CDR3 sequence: CASSLMGGAEETQYF. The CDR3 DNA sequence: TGTGCCAGCAGCTTAATGGGGGGCGCGGAGGAGACCCAGTACTTC.

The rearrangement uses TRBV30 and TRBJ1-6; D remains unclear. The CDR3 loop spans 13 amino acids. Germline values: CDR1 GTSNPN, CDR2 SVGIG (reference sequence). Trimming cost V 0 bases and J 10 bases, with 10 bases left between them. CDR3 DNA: TGTGCCTGGAGTGTAATCGATCGATCACCCCTCCACTTT. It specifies CAWSVIDRSPLHF.

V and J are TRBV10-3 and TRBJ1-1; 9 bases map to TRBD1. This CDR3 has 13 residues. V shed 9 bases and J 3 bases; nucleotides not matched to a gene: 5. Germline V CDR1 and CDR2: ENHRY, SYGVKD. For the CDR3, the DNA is TGTGCCATTAACAGGGGGCAGGACACTGAAGCTTTCTTT. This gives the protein CAINRGQDTEAFF.

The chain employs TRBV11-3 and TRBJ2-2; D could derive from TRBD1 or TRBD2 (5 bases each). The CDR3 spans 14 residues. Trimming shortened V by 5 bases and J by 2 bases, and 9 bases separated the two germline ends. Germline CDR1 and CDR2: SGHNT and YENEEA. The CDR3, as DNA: TGTGCCAGCAGCCCGAGGGGTAACACCGGGGAGCTGTTTTTT. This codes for CASSPRGNTGELFF.

The CDR3 nucleotides read TGTGCCAGCAGCTTAGACAGACACAATGAGCAGTTCTTC. It yields the protein CASSLDRHNEQFF. The chain combines TRBV7-8 with TRBJ2-1; no clear D. This CDR3 has 13 residues. V gave up 1 base and J gave up 5 bases, with 6 bases separating them. Per germline, CDR1 SGHVS and CDR2 FQNEAQ.

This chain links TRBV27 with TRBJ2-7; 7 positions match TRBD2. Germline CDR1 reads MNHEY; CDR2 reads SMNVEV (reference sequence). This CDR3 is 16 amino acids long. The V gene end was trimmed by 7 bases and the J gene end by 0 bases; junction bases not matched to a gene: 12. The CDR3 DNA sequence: TGTGCCAGCAAATCCCTAAAGCGGGGTAGCTCCTACGAGCAGTACTTC. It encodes CASKSLKRGSSYEQYF.

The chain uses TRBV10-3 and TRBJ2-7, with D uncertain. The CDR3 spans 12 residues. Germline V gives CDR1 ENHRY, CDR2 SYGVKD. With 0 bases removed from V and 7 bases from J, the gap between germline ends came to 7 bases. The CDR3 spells CAISESVREQYF. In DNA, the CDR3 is TGTGCCATCAGTGAGTCGGTGAGGGAGCAGTACTTC.

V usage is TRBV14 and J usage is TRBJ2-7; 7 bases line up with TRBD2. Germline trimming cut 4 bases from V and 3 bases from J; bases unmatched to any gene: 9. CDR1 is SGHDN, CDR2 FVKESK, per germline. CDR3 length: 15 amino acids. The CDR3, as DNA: TGTGCCAGCAGCCCCAAGCGGGGCTTCCTCTACGAGCAGTACTTC. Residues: CASSPKRGFLYEQYF.

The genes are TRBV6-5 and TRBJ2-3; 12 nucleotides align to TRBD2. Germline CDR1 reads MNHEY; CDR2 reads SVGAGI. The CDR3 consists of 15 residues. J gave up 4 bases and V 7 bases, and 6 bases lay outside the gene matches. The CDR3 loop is CASKETSGGADTQYF. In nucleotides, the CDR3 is TGTGCCAGCAAGGAGACTAGCGGGGGCGCAGATACGCAGTATTTT.

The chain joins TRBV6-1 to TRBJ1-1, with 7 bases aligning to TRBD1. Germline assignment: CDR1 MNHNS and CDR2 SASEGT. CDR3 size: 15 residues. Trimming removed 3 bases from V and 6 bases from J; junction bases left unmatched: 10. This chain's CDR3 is CASSDGRGVPAEAFF. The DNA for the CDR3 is TGTGCCAGCAGTGATGGCAGGGGGGTCCCAGCTGAAGCTTTCTTT.

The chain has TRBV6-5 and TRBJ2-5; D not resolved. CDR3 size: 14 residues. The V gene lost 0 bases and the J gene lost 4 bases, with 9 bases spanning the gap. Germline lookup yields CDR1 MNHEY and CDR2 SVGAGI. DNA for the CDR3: TGTGCCAGCAGTTACTCGGTGGGCGGAGAGACCCAGTACTTC. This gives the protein CASSYSVGGETQYF.